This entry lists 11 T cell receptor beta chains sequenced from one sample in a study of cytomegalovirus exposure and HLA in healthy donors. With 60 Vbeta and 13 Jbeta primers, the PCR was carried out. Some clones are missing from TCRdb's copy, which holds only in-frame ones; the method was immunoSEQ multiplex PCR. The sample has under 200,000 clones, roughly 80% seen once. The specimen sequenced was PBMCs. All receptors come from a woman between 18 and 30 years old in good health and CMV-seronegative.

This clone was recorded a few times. The CDR3 spells CASHRSGSDTGELFF. The CDR3 DNA sequence: TGCGCCAGCCATCGATCCGGGAGCGACACCGGGGAGCTGTTTTTT. The genes are TRBV4-1 and TRBJ2-2; possible D gene TRBD2, 6 bases. This CDR3 region has 15 residues. The V gene's germline CDR1 is MGHRA and CDR2 YSYEKL. The germline V and J ends were trimmed by 8 bases and 3 bases, with 16 bases remaining between them.

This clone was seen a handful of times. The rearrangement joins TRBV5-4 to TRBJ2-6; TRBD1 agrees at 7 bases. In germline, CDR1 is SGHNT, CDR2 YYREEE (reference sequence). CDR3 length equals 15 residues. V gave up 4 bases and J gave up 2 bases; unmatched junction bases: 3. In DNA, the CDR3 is TGTGCCAGCAGCCCCAGGGGGACTGGGGCCAACGTCCTGACTTTC. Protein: CASSPRGTGANVLTF.

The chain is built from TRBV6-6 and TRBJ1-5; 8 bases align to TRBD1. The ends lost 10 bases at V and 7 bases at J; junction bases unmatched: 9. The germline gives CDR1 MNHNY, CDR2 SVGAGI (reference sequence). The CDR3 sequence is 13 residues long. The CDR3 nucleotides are TGTGCCACCGAGGACAGGGCCTGGCAGCCCCAGCATTTT. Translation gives CATEDRAWQPQHF.

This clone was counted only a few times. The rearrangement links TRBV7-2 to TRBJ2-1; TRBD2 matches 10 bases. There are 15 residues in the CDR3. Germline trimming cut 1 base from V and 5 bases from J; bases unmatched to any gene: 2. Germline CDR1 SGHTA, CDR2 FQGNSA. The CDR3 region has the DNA TGTGCCAGCAGCTTAGTGAGCGGGAGGGACAATGAGCAGTTCTTC. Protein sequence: CASSLVSGRDNEQFF.

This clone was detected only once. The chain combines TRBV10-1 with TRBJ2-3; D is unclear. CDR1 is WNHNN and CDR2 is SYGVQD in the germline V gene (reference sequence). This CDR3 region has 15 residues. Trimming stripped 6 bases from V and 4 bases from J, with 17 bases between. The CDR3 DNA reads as TGCGCCAGCAGCGCCGGTTTCAGAGGCGCAGATACGCAGTATTTT. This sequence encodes CASSAGFRGADTQYF.

CDR3 residues: CASRLQGPSYEQYF. The CDR3 DNA sequence: TGTGCCAGCAGGCTACAGGGGCCCTCCTACGAGCAGTACTTC. V usage is TRBV6-6 and J usage is TRBJ2-7, with 7 nucleotides matching TRBD1. The CDR3 has 14 residues. V lost 6 bases and J lost 0; bases outside the gene matches: 5. CDR1 and CDR2 from the germline V gene are MNHNY and SVGAGI (reference sequence).

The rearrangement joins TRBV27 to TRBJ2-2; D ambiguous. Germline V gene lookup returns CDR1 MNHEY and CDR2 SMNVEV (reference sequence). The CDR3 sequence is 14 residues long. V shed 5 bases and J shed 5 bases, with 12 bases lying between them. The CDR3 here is CASSILPSTGELFF. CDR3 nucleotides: TGTGCCAGCAGTATTCTGCCTAGTACCGGGGAGCTGTTTTTT.

CDR3 nucleotides: TGTGCCAGCAGCCAAGCTTCGGGGGGGGGCTACAATGAGCAGTTCTTC. It translates to CASSQASGGGYNEQFF. The V gene is TRBV14, the J gene TRBJ2-1, with 8 positions matching TRBD2. Looked up from germline, CDR1 is SGHDN and CDR2 is FVKESK. V gave up 1 base and J gave up 3 bases; unmatched junction bases: 5. This CDR3 contains 16 residues. The whole variable domain, remainder taken from reference TRBV14 and TRBJ2-1, is EAGVTQFPSHSVIEKGQTVTLRCDPISGHDNLYWYRRVMGKEIKFLLHFVKESKQDESGMPNNRFLAERTGGTYSTLKVQPAELEDSGVYFCASSQASGGGYNEQFFGPGTRLTVL.

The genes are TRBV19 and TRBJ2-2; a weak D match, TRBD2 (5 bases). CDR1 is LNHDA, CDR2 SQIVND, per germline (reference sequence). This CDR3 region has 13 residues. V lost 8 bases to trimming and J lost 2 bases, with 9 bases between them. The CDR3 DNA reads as TGTGCCAGTGCCGGGATAAACACCGGGGAGCTGTTTTTT. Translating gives CASAGINTGELFF.

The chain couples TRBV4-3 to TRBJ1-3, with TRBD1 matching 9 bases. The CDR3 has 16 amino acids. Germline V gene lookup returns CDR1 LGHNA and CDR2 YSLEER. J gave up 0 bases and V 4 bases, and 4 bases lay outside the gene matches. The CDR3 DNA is TGCGCCAGCAGCCCTGACAGGGGGGACTCTGGAAACACCATATATTTT. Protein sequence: CASSPDRGDSGNTIYF.

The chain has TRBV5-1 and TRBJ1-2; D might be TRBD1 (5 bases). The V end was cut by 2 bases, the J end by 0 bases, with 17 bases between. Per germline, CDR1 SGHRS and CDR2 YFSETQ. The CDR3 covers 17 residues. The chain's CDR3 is CASSLQTTGNANYGYTF. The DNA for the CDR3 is TGCGCCAGCAGCTTACAAACAACAGGCAACGCTAACTATGGCTACACCTTC. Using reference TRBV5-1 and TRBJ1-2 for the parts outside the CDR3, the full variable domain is KAGVTQTPRYLIKTRGQQVTLSCSPISGHRSVSWYQQTPGQGLQFLFEYFSETQRNKGNFPGRFSGRQFSNSRSEMNVSTLELGDSALYLCASSLQTTGNANYGYTFGSGTRLTVV.